Following are 13 T cell receptor beta chains from one sample sequenced in a study of tissue T cells after allogeneic stem cell transplantation. Here immunoSEQ multiplex PCR was the method, and the copy in TCRdb shows in-frame clones only, minus some. In the table there are some 6,100 clones, approximately 48% of which are singletons. Noted time point: mouse harvest day 7 after allogeneic transplant. Each mouse received 10^7 T-cell-depleted marrow cells plus 10^6 splenic CD5+ T cells by tail vein. Sequencing was done on a sample of skin. These receptor sequences come from a female BALB/c mouse given C57BL/6 T cells with graft-versus-host disease after an allogeneic hematopoietic cell transplant.

Turning to this clone: All gene names here are mouse names. Read data end 1 residue before the CDR3 end; the end is taken from the germline J gene. J is TRBJ1-3 and V is TRBV26; possible D gene TRBD1, 6 bases. The CDR3 extends over 16 amino acids. The V gene lost 4 bases and the J gene lost 0 bases, with 13 bases spanning the gap. The germline V gene has CDR1 KGHPV and CDR2 FQNQEV (reference sequence). The CDR3 reads CASSPDRFNSGNTLYF. CDR3 bases read: TGTGCCAGCAGTCCCGACAGGTTTAATTCTGGAAATACGCTCTAT.

A remark on this clone: Mouse gene names and germline throughout. The sequenced fragment ends 1 residue before the CDR3 boundary, so the rest is inferred from the germline J gene. The chain is built from TRBV26 and TRBJ2-4, with D perhaps TRBD2 (6 bases). Germline CDR1 and CDR2: KGHPV and FQNQEV (reference sequence). Trimming removed 4 bases at V and 1 base at J, with 9 bases between. The CDR3 covers 14 residues. Incomplete CDR3 DNA: TGTGCCAGCAGTCCGCGGGGGGGTCAAAACACCTTGTAC. It yields the protein CASSPRGGQNTLY. The entire CDR3 protein reads CASSPRGGQNTLYF.

This clone is termed medium-sized (0.01 to 0.1%). Germline and genes here are mouse. The read finishes 1 residue shy of the CDR3 end, and the germline J gene is used to complete it. V is TRBV31 and J is TRBJ2-7; D possibly uses TRBD1 or TRBD2 (5 bases each). The germline V gene has CDR1 GKSSPN and CDR2 SITVG. The CDR3 is made up of 12 amino acids. Trimming removed 0 bases from V and 4 bases from J, with 7 bases in between. The CDR3 here is CAWSLRGYEQYF. CDR3 DNA, as far as it was read: TGTGCCTGGAGTCTCCGGGGGTATGAACAGTAC.

By sample fraction, this clone is medium-sized. The genes and germline here are from mouse. The observed sequence ends 1 residue before the CDR3 terminus, with the missing tail filled in from the germline J gene. This sequence joins TRBV13-3 and TRBJ1-2, with D perhaps TRBD1 (6 bases). Germline lookup yields CDR1 NNHDY and CDR2 SYVADS. This CDR3 is 13 amino acids long. V was pared by 2 bases and J by 4 bases, with 9 bases between. The CDR3 bases that were read are TGTGCCAGCAGTGAGGACAGAGGCTCCGACTACACC. Its translation is CASSEDRGSDYT. The entire CDR3 sequence reads CASSEDRGSDYTF.

This clone has more than one count but fewer than ten. Gene labels here are mouse ones. The DNA read from the CDR3 is TGTGCCAGCAGCCCCTTAAACACCGGGCAGCTCTAC. Protein: CASSPLNTGQLY. The CDR3 as a whole reads CASSPLNTGQLYF. The chain employs TRBV3 and TRBJ2-2; D is unclear. The CDR3 goes on 1 residue after the read ends, and that part is filled in from the germline J gene. The V gene lost 5 bases and the J gene lost 1 base, with 5 bases spanning the gap. The CDR3 contains 13 residues. CDR1 and CDR2 (germline): SNHLY, FYNGKV (reference sequence).

This clone was picked up one time. Mouse gene names apply. Read sequence stops 1 residue before the CDR3 end, and the germline J gene provides the missing end. The chain employs TRBV3 and TRBJ2-5, with 13 bases that match TRBD2. After removal of 5 bases from V and 2 bases from J, the junction contained 4 bases not matched to a gene. The CDR3 is 16 amino acids. Germline CDR1 and CDR2: SNHLY and FYNGKV (reference sequence). The DNA read from the CDR3 is TGTGCCAGCAGCCGGACTGGGGGGGCGCCCCAAGACACCCAGTAC. Protein product: CASSRTGGAPQDTQY. The complete CDR3 reads CASSRTGGAPQDTQYF. Using reference TRBV3 and TRBJ2-5 for the parts outside the CDR3, the full variable domain is GPKVLQIPSHQIIDMGQMVTLNCDPVSNHLYFYWYKQILGQQMEFLVNFYNGKVMEKSKLFKDQFSVERPDGSYFTLKIQPTALEDSAVYFCASSRTGGAPQDTQYFGPGTRLLVL.

A few counts support this clone. Genes and germline are mouse. From the germline J gene comes the end of the CDR3, since the read stops 1 residue before it. This chain joins TRBV12-2 and TRBJ1-2; 9 bases match TRBD1. Germline lookup yields CDR1 SGHLS and CDR2 HYDKME. The junction had 1 base not matched to a gene; V was cut back by 2 bases and J by 1 base. This CDR3 has 14 amino acids. Here the CDR3 reads CASSRGQGNSDYTF. The CDR3 DNA, read in part, is TGTGCCAGCTCTCGGGGACAGGGAAACTCCGACTACACC.

As for this clone: Mouse gene names apply. Sequencing ends 1 residue short of the CDR3 end; the germline J gene provides the rest. The V call is TRBV12-1, the J call TRBJ2-4, with 9 bases fitting TRBD2. V lost 2 bases, J lost 3 bases, and 8 bases stayed unmatched. The CDR3 is 16 residues long. Per the germline V gene, CDR1 is SGHSN and CDR2 is HYEKVE. The part of the CDR3 DNA that was read is TGTGCCAGCTCTCCCTTCTCTGGGGGGGGGCAAAACACCTTGTAC. It specifies CASSPFSGGGQNTLY. The whole CDR3 reads CASSPFSGGGQNTLYF.

This clone was recorded a few times. Any gene name here is a mouse gene name. Read sequence stops 1 residue before the CDR3 end, and the germline J gene provides the missing end. This chain uses TRBV17 with TRBJ2-1; TRBD2 aligns across 12 bases. CDR3 length: 15 residues. CDR1 and CDR2 (germline): MNHDT, YYDKIL. V trimming: 5 bases; J trimming: 5 bases; junction bases outside the gene matches: 4. The CDR3 here is CASSRLGGRDAEQFF. The DNA read from the CDR3 is TGTGCTAGCAGTCGACTGGGGGGGCGAGATGCTGAGCAGTTC.

This clone is medium-sized. Gene names are mouse gene names. Sequencing ends 1 residue short of the CDR3 end; the germline J gene provides the rest. V is TRBV26 and J is TRBJ2-4; 7 bases agree with TRBD2. This CDR3 is 15 amino acids long. The V gene's germline CDR1 is KGHPV and CDR2 FQNQEV (reference sequence). V dropped 1 base and J dropped 0; count of bases not matched to a gene: 1. CDR3 protein: CASSLFGGSQNTLYF. Partial CDR3 DNA: TGTGCCAGCAGTCTGTTTGGGGGGAGTCAAAACACCTTGTAC.

Only a few counts were recorded for this clone. Germline and genes here are mouse. CDR3 DNA (partial): TGTGCAAGCAGCCCCAGGGGTCATGAACAGTAC. Translation gives CASSPRGHEQY. The full CDR3 reads CASSPRGHEQYF. The rearrangement uses TRBV16 and TRBJ2-7; possible D gene TRBD1, 6 bases. The CDR3 end falls 1 residue outside the read, so it is completed with the germline J gene. V was shortened by 5 bases and J by 5 bases, with 10 bases between the two germline ends. Germline V gene sequence: CDR1 SGHSA, CDR2 FRNQAP. The CDR3 contains 12 residues.

A note on this clone: Germline and genes: mouse. The read halts 1 residue ahead of the CDR3 end, with the missing end drawn from the germline J gene. The chain has TRBV19 and TRBJ2-1; D might be TRBD1 (6 bases). V was trimmed by 2 bases and J by 3 bases, leaving 9 bases between them. The length of the CDR3 is 14 residues. CDR1 FNHDT and CDR2 SITEND come from the germline V gene (reference sequence). The CDR3 bases that were read are TGTGCCAGCAGTATTACAGGGATCTATGCTGAGCAGTTC. Translated: CASSITGIYAEQF. Given in full, the CDR3 is CASSITGIYAEQFF.

Worth noting for this clone: Gene names and germline refer to mouse. Read sequence stops 1 residue before the CDR3 end, and the germline J gene provides the missing end. This rearrangement joins TRBV20 to TRBJ2-4, with TRBD1 identical over 9 bases. This CDR3 is built from 14 residues. Looked up from germline, CDR1 is GFQATS and CDR2 is STVNSAI. After removal of 2 bases from V and 2 bases from J, the junction contained 2 bases not matched to a gene. This CDR3 is CGARTGGVQNTLYF. The sequenced CDR3 bases are TGTGGTGCTAGGACAGGGGGCGTTCAAAACACCTTGTAC.